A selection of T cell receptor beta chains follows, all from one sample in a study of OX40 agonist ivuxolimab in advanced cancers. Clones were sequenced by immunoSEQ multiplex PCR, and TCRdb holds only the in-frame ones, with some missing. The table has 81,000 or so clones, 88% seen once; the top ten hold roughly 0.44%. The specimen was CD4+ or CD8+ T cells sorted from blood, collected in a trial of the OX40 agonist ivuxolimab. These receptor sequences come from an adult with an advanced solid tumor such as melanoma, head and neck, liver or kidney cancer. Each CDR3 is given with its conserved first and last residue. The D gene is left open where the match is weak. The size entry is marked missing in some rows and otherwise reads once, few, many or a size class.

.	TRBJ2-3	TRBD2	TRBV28	TGTGCCAGCAGTTTACTAGCGGGGGGGCTGGATACGCAGTATTTT	CASSLLAGGLDTQYF
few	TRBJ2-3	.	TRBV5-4	TGTGCCAGCAGCTTTCGGGGACTGGAGGCAGATACGCAGTATTTT	CASSFRGLEADTQYF
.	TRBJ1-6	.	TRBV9	TGTGCCAGCAGCATCTCGCGCTCCTATAATTCACCCCTCCACTTT	CASSISRSYNSPLHF
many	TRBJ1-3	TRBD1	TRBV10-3	TGTGCCATCAGGGGACAGGCCGGATGGGACACCATATATTTT	CAIRGQAGWDTIYF
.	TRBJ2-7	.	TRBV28	TGTGCCAGCAGTCATCCGTTGTTCGGGGGCCACGAGCAGTACTTC	CASSHPLFGGHEQYF
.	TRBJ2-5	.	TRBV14	TGTGCCAGCAGCCAAAACAGAGAGACCCAGTACTTC	CASSQNRETQYF
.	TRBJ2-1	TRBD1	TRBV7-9	TGTGCCAGCAGCTCTAACAGGGGGCAGAGGTACAATGAGCAGTTCTTC	CASSSNRGQRYNEQFF
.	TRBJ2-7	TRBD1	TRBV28	TGTGCCAGCAGTTCCCCCGGACAGGGACTTCGCGAGCAGTACTTC	CASSSPGQGLREQYF
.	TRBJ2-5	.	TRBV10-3	TGTGCCATCAGTGACAGGGAAGAGACCCAGTACTTC	CAISDREETQYF
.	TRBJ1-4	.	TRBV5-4	TGTGCCAGCAGCTGGAACAGAGATAATGAAAAACTGTTTTTT	CASSWNRDNEKLFF
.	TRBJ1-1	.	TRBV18	TGTGCCAGCTCACCCTCGGGAGGGCTGAGCACTGAAGCTTTCTTT	CASSPSGGLSTEAFF
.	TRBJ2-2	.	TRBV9	TGTGCCAGCAGCGTAGCAGGGGAAACCGGGGAGCTGTTTTTT	CASSVAGETGELFF
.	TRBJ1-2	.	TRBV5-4	TGTGCCAGCAGCCAAGGACCCTATGGCTACACCTTC	CASSQGPYGYTF
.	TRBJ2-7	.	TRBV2	TGTGCCAGCAGCATAAGGGGCCGCGGCGGCGAGCAGTACTTC	CASSIRGRGGEQYF
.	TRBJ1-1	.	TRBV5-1	TGCGCCAGCAGCTCCGGGGGGCCGAACACTGAAGCTTTCTTT	CASSSGGPNTEAFF
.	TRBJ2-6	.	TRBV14	TGTGCCAGCAGCCACGGGGGCGGGGCCAACGTCCTGACTTTC	CASSHGGGANVLTF
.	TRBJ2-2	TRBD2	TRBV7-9	TGTGCCAGCACTGCTGGGACTAGTGGATCCGGGGAGCTGTTTTTT	CASTAGTSGSGELFF
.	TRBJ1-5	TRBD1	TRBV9	TGTGCCAGCAGCCTAGGACAGGGACCATATAGCAATCAGCCCCAGCATTTT	CASSLGQGPYSNQPQHF
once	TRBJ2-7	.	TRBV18	TGTGCCAGCTCACCAGGGGGCGGCGAGCAGTACTTC	CASSPGGGEQYF
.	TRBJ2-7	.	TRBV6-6	TGTGCCAGCAGCGCCGCCGCGGGGGCAGGAGACTACGAGCAGTACTTC	CASSAAAGAGDYEQYF
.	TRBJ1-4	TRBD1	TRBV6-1	TGTGCCAGCAGCACCGGGACAGCCTCTGAAAAACTGTTTTTT	CASSTGTASEKLFF
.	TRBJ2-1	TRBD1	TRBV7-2	TGTGCCAGCAGCCATGGGACAGGGGTGGGCAATGAGCAGTTCTTC	CASSHGTGVGNEQFF
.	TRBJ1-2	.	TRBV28	TGTGCCAGCAGTGCCCAAATTATTTATGGCTACACCTTC	CASSAQIIYGYTF
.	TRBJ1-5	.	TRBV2	TGTGCCAGCAGTGACAGGACCGGCGATCAGCCCCAGCATTTT	CASSDRTGDQPQHF
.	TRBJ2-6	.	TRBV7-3	TGTGCCAGCAGCCTCGGGGCCAACGTCCTGACTTTC	CASSLGANVLTF
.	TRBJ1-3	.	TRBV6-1	TGTGCCAGCACAGGAACAGACGCAGGAAACACCATATATTTT	CASTGTDAGNTIYF
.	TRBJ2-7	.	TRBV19	TGTGCCAGTAGTACCCTCGGGCGTGAGCAGTACTTC	CASSTLGREQYF
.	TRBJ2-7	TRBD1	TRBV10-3	TGTGCCACTGAAGGTCGGCAGGGGGTTAACTACGAGCAGTACTTC	CATEGRQGVNYEQYF
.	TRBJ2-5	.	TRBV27	TGTGCCAGCAGTTTAAGCAGGGCGGAGACCCAGTACTTC	CASSLSRAETQYF
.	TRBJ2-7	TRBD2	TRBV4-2	TGTGCCAGCAGCCAAACCCAAATGGGCGGGAGCTACGAGCAGTACTTC	CASSQTQMGGSYEQYF
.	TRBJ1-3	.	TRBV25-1	TGTGCCAGCAGTGAAGCCCTGGCGGAAGGAAACACCATATATTTT	CASSEALAEGNTIYF
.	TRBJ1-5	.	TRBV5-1	TGCGCCAGCAGTCAGGACGCCGGAGGACAGCCCCAGCATTTT	CASSQDAGGQPQHF
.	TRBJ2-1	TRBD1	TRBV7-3	TGTGCCAGCAGCTCGGACAGGGGATCCTACAATGAGCAGTTCTTC	CASSSDRGSYNEQFF
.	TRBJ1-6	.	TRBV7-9	TGTGCCAGCAGCTTGGCGGCGGGGGGTAATTCACCCCTCCACTTT	CASSLAAGGNSPLHF
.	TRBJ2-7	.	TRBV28	TGCGCCAGCACCATCTCCTACGAGCAGTACTTC	CASTISYEQYF
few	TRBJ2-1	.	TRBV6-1	TGTGCCAGCAGTGAGAGGGGGGGAATCTACAATGAGCAGTTCTTC	CASSERGGIYNEQFF
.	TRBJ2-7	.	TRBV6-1	TGTGCCAGCAGTCCAGACGGTACTTTGTACGAGCAGTACTTC	CASSPDGTLYEQYF
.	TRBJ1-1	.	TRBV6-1	TGTGCCAGCAGTGAAATGTCGGGGGGCCTGAACACTGAAGCTTTCTTT	CASSEMSGGLNTEAFF
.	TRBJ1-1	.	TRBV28	TGTGCCTCCCGGGGTGGAAGAATAGGAGCTTTCTTT	CASRGGRIGAFF
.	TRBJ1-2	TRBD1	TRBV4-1	TGCGCCAGCAGCCAACTCGACAGGGAAAGTGGCGGCTACACCTTC	CASSQLDRESGGYTF
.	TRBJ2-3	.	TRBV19	TGTGCCAGTAGTACAAAATCCTTCAGGGAAGGGATTGGGGCAAATACGCAGTATTTT	CASSTKSFREGIGANTQYF
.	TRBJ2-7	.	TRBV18	TGTGCCAGCTCACCAGACTACGAGCAGTACTTC	CASSPDYEQYF
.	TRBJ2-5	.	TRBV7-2	TGTGCCAGCAGCCTAAGTGGGGCCGGGGGAGAGACCCAGTACTTC	CASSLSGAGGETQYF
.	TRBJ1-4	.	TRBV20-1	TGCAGTGCTAGGGCGGGTGAAAAACTGTTTTTT	CSARAGEKLFF
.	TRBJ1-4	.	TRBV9	TGTGCCAGCAGCGTAGGCACCTGGGCAACTAATGAAAAACTGTTTTTT	CASSVGTWATNEKLFF
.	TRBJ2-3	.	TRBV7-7	TGTGCCAGCAGCTCCATTTCTAGTCCAGATACGCAGTATTTT	CASSSISSPDTQYF
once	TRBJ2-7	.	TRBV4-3	TGCGCCAGCAGCCAGGGTCGACTGAGTCACGAGCAGTACTTC	CASSQGRLSHEQYF
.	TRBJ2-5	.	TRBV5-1	TGCGCCAGCAGCTTGGACCCGGGGGTACAAGAGACCCAGTACTTC	CASSLDPGVQETQYF
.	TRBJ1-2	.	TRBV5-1	TGCGCCAGCAGCTTGGGGTCGCAGGGGCCGTATGGCTACACCTTC	CASSLGSQGPYGYTF
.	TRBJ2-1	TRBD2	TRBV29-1	TGCAGCGCCAGACGCGGGGGCTCCTACAATGAGCAGTTCTTC	CSARRGGSYNEQFF